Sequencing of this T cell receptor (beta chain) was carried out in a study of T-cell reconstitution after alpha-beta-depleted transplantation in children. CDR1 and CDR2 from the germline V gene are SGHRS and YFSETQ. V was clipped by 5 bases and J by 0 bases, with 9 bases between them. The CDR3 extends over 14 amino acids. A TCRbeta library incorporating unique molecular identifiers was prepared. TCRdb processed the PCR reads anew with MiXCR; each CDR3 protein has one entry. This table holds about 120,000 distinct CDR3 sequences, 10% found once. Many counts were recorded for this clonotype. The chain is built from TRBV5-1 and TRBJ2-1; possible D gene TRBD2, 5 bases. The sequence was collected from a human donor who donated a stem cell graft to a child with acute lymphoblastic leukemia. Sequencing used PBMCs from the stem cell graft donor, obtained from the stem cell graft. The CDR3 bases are TGCGCCAGCAGTCGAGGGAGCTCCTACAATGAGCAGTTCTTC. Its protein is CASSRGSSYNEQFF.